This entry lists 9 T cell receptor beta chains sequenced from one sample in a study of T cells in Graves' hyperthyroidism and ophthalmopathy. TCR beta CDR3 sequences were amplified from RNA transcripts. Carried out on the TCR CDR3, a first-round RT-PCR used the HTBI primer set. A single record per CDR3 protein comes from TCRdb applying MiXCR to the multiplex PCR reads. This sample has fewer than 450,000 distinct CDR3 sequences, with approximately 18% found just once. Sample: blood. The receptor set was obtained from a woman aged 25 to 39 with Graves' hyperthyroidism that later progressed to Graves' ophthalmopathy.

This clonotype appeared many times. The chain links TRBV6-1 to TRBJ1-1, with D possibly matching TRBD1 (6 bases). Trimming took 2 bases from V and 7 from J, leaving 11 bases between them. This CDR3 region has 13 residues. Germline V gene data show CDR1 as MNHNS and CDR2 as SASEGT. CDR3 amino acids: CASSELRQVEAFF. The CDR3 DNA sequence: TGTGCCAGCAGTGAACTGCGACAGGTTGAAGCTTTCTTT.

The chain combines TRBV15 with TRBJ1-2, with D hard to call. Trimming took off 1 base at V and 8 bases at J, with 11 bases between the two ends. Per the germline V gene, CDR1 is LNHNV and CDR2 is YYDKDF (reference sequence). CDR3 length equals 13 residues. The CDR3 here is CATSRVYQDGYTF. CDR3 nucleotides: TGTGCCACCAGCAGAGTTTACCAGGACGGCTACACCTTC.

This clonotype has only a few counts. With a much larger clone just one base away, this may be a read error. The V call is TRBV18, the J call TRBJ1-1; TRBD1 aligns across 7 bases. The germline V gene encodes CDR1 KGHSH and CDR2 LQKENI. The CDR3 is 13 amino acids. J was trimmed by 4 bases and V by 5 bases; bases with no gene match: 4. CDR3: CASSSYRGTEAFF. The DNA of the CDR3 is TGTGCCAGCTCATCCTACAGGGGCACTGAAGCTTTCTTT. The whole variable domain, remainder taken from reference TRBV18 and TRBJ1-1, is NAGVMQNPRHLVRRRGQEARLRCSPMKGHSHVYWYRQLPEEGLKFMVYLQKENIIDESGMPKERFSAEFPKEGPSILRIQQVVRGDSAAYFCASSSYRGTEAFFGQGTRLTVV.

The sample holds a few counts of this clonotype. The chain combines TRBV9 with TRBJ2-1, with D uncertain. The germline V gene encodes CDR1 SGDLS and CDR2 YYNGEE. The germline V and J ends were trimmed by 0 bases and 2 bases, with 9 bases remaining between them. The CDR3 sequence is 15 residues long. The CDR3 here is CASSVGVGTYNEQFF. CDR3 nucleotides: TGTGCCAGCAGCGTAGGTGTTGGGACCTACAATGAGCAGTTCTTC.

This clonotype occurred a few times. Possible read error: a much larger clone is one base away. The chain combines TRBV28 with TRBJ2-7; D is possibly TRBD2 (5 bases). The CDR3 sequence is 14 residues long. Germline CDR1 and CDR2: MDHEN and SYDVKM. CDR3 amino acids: CASSPSGISYGQYF. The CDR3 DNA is TGTGCCAGCAGTCCGTCCGGGATCTCCTACGGGCAGTACTTC.

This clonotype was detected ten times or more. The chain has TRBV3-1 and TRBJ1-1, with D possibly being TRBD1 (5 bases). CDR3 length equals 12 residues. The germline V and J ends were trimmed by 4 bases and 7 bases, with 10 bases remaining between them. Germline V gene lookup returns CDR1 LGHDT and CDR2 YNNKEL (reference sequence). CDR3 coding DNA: TGTGCCAGCAGCCTCGTCGGGGGTGAAGCTTTCTTT. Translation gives CASSLVGGEAFF.

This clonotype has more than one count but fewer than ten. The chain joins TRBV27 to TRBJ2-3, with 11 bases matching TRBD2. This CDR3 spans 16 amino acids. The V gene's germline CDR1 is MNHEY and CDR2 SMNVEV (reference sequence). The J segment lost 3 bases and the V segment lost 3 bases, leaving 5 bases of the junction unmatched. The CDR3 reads CASSFTRLAGTDTQYF. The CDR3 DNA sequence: TGTGCCAGCAGTTTTACCAGACTAGCGGGAACAGATACGCAGTATTTT.

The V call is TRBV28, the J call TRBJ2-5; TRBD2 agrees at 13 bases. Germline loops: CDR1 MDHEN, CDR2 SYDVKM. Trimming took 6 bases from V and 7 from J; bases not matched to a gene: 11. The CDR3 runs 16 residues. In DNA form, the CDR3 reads TGTGCCAGCAGCTCAAGGACTAGCGGGAGTTTTGGGACCCAGTACTTC. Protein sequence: CASSSRTSGSFGTQYF.

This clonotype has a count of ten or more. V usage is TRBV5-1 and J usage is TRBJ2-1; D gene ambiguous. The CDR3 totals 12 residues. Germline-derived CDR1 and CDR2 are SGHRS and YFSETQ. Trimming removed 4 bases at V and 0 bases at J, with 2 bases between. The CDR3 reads CASSVSYNEQFF. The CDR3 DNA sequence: TGCGCCAGCAGCGTCTCCTACAATGAGCAGTTCTTC.